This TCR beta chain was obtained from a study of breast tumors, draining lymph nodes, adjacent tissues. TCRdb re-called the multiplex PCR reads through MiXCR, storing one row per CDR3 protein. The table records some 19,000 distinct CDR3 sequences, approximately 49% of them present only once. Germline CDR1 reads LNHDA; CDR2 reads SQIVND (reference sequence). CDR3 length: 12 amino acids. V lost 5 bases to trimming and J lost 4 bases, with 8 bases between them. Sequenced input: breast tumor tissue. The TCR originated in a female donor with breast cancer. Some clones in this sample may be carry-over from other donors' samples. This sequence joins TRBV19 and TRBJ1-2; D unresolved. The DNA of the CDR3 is TGTGCCAGTAGTCCCGGGTCCTATGGCTACACCTTC. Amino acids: CASSPGSYGYTF.